This T cell receptor beta chain is drawn from a study of blood T cell repertoires in COVID-19. Across the whole study: The United States, Italy and Spain were the sources of the acute and convalescent COVID-19 samples. PBMCs, B-cell-depleted T cells, or T cells provided the cDNA or gDNA that made up the material.

As originally analysed: The authors estimated nucleated cell counts from reference gene primer amplification. The table came from immunoSEQ multiplex PCR; TCRdb's copy has only in-frame clones and leaves some out. From that table come the V and J calls and clone size; the DNA was used to work out D and trimming. The data show about 290,000 clones, roughly 86% seen once. The CDR3 is 14 residues long. Germline V lookup: CDR1 SEHNR, CDR2 FQNEAQ (reference sequence). Trimming removed 3 bases from V and 2 bases from J; junction bases left unmatched: 0. Followed longitudinally, the Seattle patients had been enrolled during active infection.

The receptor's source is a woman aged 25-40 years with COVID-19, enrolled during active disease. The V call is TRBV7-9, the J call TRBJ1-1; the match to TRBD1 covers 10 bases. Sequencing used peripheral blood. Here the CDR3 reads CASSLTGGNTEAFF. The CDR3 coding sequence is TGTGCCAGCAGCTTGACAGGGGGCAACACTGAAGCTTTCTTT.